Listed below are T cell receptor beta chains from one sample, sequenced in a study of blood T cell repertoires in COVID-19. TCRdb's table, derived via immunoSEQ multiplex PCR, lists solely in-frame clones and lacks some. The table records about 330,000 clones, 80% to 90% of them present only once. The sequenced sample was PBMCs or T cells enriched from blood (not recorded which). Receptor source: a man in his thirties or forties who had recovered from COVID-19. Each CDR3 is given with its conserved first and last residue. The D gene is left open where the match is weak. Expanded clones get a size class; other rows say once, few or many, or leave the size out.

>-|TRBV7-9|TRBJ1-2|-
CASNLRDYGYTF
TGTGCCAGCAACCTCAGGGACTATGGCTACACCTTC
>-|TRBV11-2|TRBJ2-7|-
CASSPRGGYEQYF
TGTGCCAGCAGCCCACGAGGGGGCTACGAGCAGTACTTC
>-|TRBV19|TRBJ2-2|once
CASTPRWGPGELFF
TGTGCCAGTACTCCGCGGTGGGGGCCCGGGGAGCTGTTTTTT
>TRBD1|TRBV28|TRBJ2-7|-
CAISGTANYEQYF
TGCGCTATCTCCGGGACAGCAAATTACGAGCAGTACTTC
>TRBD1|TRBV29-1|TRBJ2-7|-
CSVGGGEAYEQYF
TGCAGCGTTGGAGGGGGCGAGGCCTACGAGCAGTACTTC
>-|TRBV14|TRBJ2-7|-
CACSVLGAREQYF
TGTGCCTGCTCTGTATTGGGGGCGCGGGAGCAGTACTTC
>TRBD1|TRBV19|TRBJ1-3|-
CASSATGGSGNTIYF
TGTGCCAGTAGTGCTACAGGGGGCTCTGGAAACACCATATATTTT
>-|TRBV5-1|TRBJ1-1|-
CASSLAGRRDTEAFF
TGCGCCAGCAGCTTGGCGGGGCGGAGGGACACTGAAGCTTTCTTT
>-|TRBV7-6|TRBJ1-3|-
CASSLEVGKLSGNTIYF
TGTGCCAGCAGCTTGGAGGTCGGCAAACTCTCTGGAAACACCATATATTTT
>-|TRBV5-4|TRBJ2-4|many
CASSPSKNIQYF
TGTGCCAGCAGCCCCAGCAAAAACATTCAGTACTTC
>-|TRBV27|TRBJ1-1|-
CASSQPGQNTEAFF
TGTGCCAGCAGTCAACCGGGACAGAACACTGAAGCTTTCTTT
>TRBD2|TRBV19|TRBJ2-1|once
CASSIGGGARNEQFF
TGTGCCAGTAGTATCGGCGGGGGGGCGAGGAATGAGCAGTTCTTC
>-|TRBV3-1/TRBV3-2|TRBJ1-5|-
CASSQALRDDQPQHF
TGTGCCAGCAGCCAAGCCCTCAGGGATGACCAGCCCCAGCATTTT
>-|TRBV30|TRBJ1-5|few
CAWSVAMGNQPQHF
TGTGCCTGGAGTGTAGCCATGGGCAATCAGCCCCAGCATTTT
>-|TRBV9|TRBJ2-1|-
CASSVSGMYNEQFF
TGTGCCAGCAGCGTATCGGGAATGTACAATGAGCAGTTCTTC
>-|TRBV11-2|TRBJ2-3|-
CASSPRRGRGTDTQYF
TGTGCCAGCAGCCCCCGCCGAGGGCGGGGCACAGATACGCAGTATTTT
>-|TRBV10-1|TRBJ2-5|once
CASRSRQPQETQYF
TGCGCCAGCAGATCAAGACAGCCTCAAGAGACCCAGTACTTC
>-|TRBV28|TRBJ2-3|-
CASSLGSTDTQYF
TGTGCCAGCAGTTTAGGCAGCACAGATACGCAGTATTTT
>TRBD2|TRBV4-2|TRBJ2-5|-
CASSNTPTSGAQETQYF
TGTGCCAGCAGCAACACCCCGACTAGCGGGGCCCAAGAGACCCAGTACTTC
>TRBD1|TRBV27|TRBJ2-4|-
CASAWTGGNIQYF
TGTGCCAGCGCCTGGACAGGCGGAAACATTCAGTACTTC
>TRBD1|TRBV25-1|TRBJ1-2|-
CASSDRQGLDGYTF
TGTGCCAGCAGTGACAGACAGGGATTAGATGGCTACACCTTC
>TRBD1|TRBV28|TRBJ1-6|few
CASRPGTGGSPLHF
TGTGCCAGCAGGCCCGGGACAGGGGGTTCACCCCTCCACTTT
>-|TRBV18|TRBJ1-1|-
CASSPRGDTEAFF
TGTGCCAGCTCACCACGGGGGGACACTGAAGCTTTCTTT
>TRBD1|TRBV11-2|TRBJ2-5|once
CASSTDRAKETQYF
TGTGCCAGCAGCACAGACAGGGCCAAAGAGACCCAGTACTTC
>-|TRBV3-1/TRBV3-2|TRBJ2-3|-
CASSQTGKWADTQYF
TGTGCCAGCAGCCAAACAGGGAAGTGGGCCGATACGCAGTATTTT
>-|TRBV25-1|TRBJ2-1|-
CASSEFLAGYNEQFF
TGTGCCAGCAGTGAATTTTTGGCAGGATACAATGAGCAGTTCTTC
>TRBD1|TRBV28|TRBJ1-2|-
CASSLGQVLGYTF
TGTGCCAGCAGTCTCGGACAGGTTCTTGGCTACACCTTC
>-|TRBV5-5|TRBJ1-3|-
CASSLVSDLNTIYF
TGTGCCAGCAGCTTGGTTTCAGATTTGAACACCATATATTTT
>TRBD2|TRBV28|TRBJ2-2|-
CASSLIRLAGSTGELFF
TGTGCCAGCAGTCTTATTCGACTAGCGGGGTCCACCGGGGAGCTGTTTTTT
>TRBD2|TRBV5-4|TRBJ2-5|-
CASSPMGGVPLQETQYF
TGTGCCAGCAGCCCTATGGGGGGGGTACCCCTCCAAGAGACCCAGTACTTC
>-|TRBV7-9|TRBJ1-2|-
CASSRGTVARKGYTF
TGTGCCAGCAGCCGCGGGACGGTGGCAAGGAAGGGCTACACCTTC
>-|TRBV19|TRBJ1-4|-
CASSIWGGPATNEKLFF
TGTGCCAGTAGTATATGGGGGGGCCCTGCAACTAATGAAAAACTGTTTTTT
>TRBD1|TRBV2|TRBJ1-2|-
CASSTTGDGYTF
TGTGCCAGCAGCACGACAGGGGATGGCTACACCTTC
>TRBD1|TRBV5-1|TRBJ2-7|-
CASSTRQGMGYNEQYF
TGCGCCAGCAGCACCCGACAGGGGATGGGGTACAACGAGCAGTACTTC
>TRBD1|TRBV6-5|TRBJ2-2|once
CASRQGPGELFF
TGTGCCAGCAGACAGGGGCCCGGGGAGCTGTTTTTT